Shown below are 30 T cell receptor beta chains from a single sample sequenced in a study of T cells in Graves' hyperthyroidism and ophthalmopathy. TCR beta CDR3 sequences were amplified from RNA transcripts. First-round RT-PCR targeting the TCR CDR3 was performed with the HTBI primer set. MiXCR, run by TCRdb on the multiplex PCR reads, gives a single entry per CDR3 protein. The table has about 400,000 distinct CDR3 sequences, about 15% seen once; the top ten hold roughly 14%. Sequenced: blood. The origin of the receptors is a woman between 18 and 29 years old with Graves' hyperthyroidism.

This clonotype was seen many times. This chain connects TRBV5-6 to TRBJ1-6, with unresolved D. V lost 0 bases and J 10 bases, leaving 8 bases between the germline ends. CDR1 and CDR2 (germline): SGHDT, YYEEEE. CDR3 length: 13 residues. The CDR3 sequence: CASSLAVGSPLHF. CDR3 nucleotide sequence: TGTGCCAGCAGCTTGGCGGTGGGATCACCCCTCCACTTT.

With regard to this clonotype: This clone may be a read error of a much larger clone one base away. The rearrangement joins TRBV29-1 to TRBJ2-1, with 11 nucleotides matching TRBD2. The CDR3 spans 15 residues. Germline CDR1 SQVTM, CDR2 ANQGSEA. Unmatched junction bases numbered 11, after V lost 6 bases and J lost 7 bases. CDR3: CSVAIAGGSGNEQFF. The CDR3 DNA is TGCAGCGTCGCTATAGCGGGAGGGTCGGGGAATGAGCAGTTCTTC.

This clonotype was seen a few times. The chain combines TRBV12-3 or TRBV12-4 with TRBJ2-3, with TRBD1 identical over 8 bases. The CDR3 spans 13 residues. The V and J ends lost 7 bases and 12 bases, in that order; junction bases with no gene match: 12. The CDR3 DNA follows: TGTGCCAGCACCATTACAGGGGGACAGAACCAGTATTTT. The encoded protein is CASTITGGQNQYF.

In regard to this clonotype: Given a much more abundant clone one base away, this may be a read error. This chain joins TRBV29-1 and TRBJ2-4; 13 bases fit TRBD2. CDR1 is SQVTM, CDR2 ANQGSEA, per germline. There are 16 residues in the CDR3. The CDR3 loop reads CSVGTSGSGTKNTQYF. CDR3 bases: TGCAGCGTTGGGACTAGCGGGAGCGGTACCAAAAACACTCAGTACTTC.

As for this clonotype: A read error may produce the germline difference seen at one junction end. The DNA of the CDR3 is TGTGCCAGCAGCCCCATGAGCCCCGTTCGAGTCACAGATCCGCAGTATTTT. This codes for CASSPMSPVRVTDPQYF. The chain couples TRBV7-9 to TRBJ2-3; no definite D call. CDR3 length: 17 residues. Per germline, CDR1 SEHNR and CDR2 FQNEAQ (reference sequence).

There are a few counts of this clonotype. The rearrangement links TRBV28 to TRBJ1-3; D perhaps matches TRBD1 (5 bases). V shed 5 bases and J shed 4 bases, with 15 bases lying between them. The CDR3 contains 15 residues. Germline CDR1 reads MDHEN; CDR2 reads SYDVKM. Here the CDR3 DNA reads TGTGCCAGCAGTCCTCGGGACCGAATAGGAAACACCATATATTTT. Translated: CASSPRDRIGNTIYF.

V gene TRBV10-3 combines with J gene TRBJ1-5; 7 bases line up with TRBD1. The CDR3 totals 13 residues. Germline V gene lookup returns CDR1 ENHRY and CDR2 SYGVKD. V shed 10 bases, J shed 5 bases, and the junction held 8 bases outside the gene matches. For the CDR3, the DNA is TGTGCCACTTTAGGGGGCGTCGATCAGCCCCAGCATTTT. It is translated as CATLGGVDQPQHF.

This chain links TRBV4-1 with TRBJ1-4, with D possibly being TRBD1 (5 bases). The V gene lost 2 bases and the J gene lost 4 bases, with 11 bases spanning the gap. Germline V gene data show CDR1 as MGHRA and CDR2 as YSYEKL. The CDR3 is made up of 15 amino acids. Here the CDR3 reads CASSQRQTVNEKLFF. DNA of the CDR3: TGCGCCAGCAGCCAAAGACAGACAGTTAATGAAAAACTGTTTTTT.

There are a few counts of this clonotype. The chain combines TRBV7-7 with TRBJ2-3, with a possible D match to TRBD2 (6 bases). Germline V gene lookup returns CDR1 SSHAT and CDR2 FNYEAQ (reference sequence). The CDR3 is made up of 14 amino acids. CDR3 coding DNA: TGTGCTAGCGGCTTAGGGACTAGCACAGATACGCAGTATTTT. Its translation is CASGLGTSTDTQYF.

This clonotype appeared many times. The V call is TRBV6-1, the J call TRBJ2-7; D unclear. The CDR3 contains 16 residues. V lost 1 base, J lost 2 bases, and 15 bases lay in between. Germline CDR1 reads MNHNS; CDR2 reads SASEGT. CDR3 loop: CASSEEGIHWTYEQYF. The CDR3 DNA follows: TGTGCCAGCAGTGAAGAGGGCATCCACTGGACCTACGAGCAGTACTTC.

This sequence joins TRBV7-9 and TRBJ2-5, with D possibly being TRBD2 (6 bases). The germline V gene has CDR1 SEHNR and CDR2 FQNEAQ (reference sequence). V was cut by 6 bases and J by 5 bases, with 16 bases left in between. This CDR3 comprises 14 residues. Here the CDR3 DNA reads TGTGCCAGCAGTGGGGACTTGCTGGGGGAGACCCAGTACTTC. It translates to CASSGDLLGETQYF.

This clonotype was counted many times. The chain couples TRBV9 to TRBJ2-7, with 7 bases identical to TRBD2. The CDR3 has 15 residues. The V segment lost 2 bases and the J segment 4 bases; nucleotides outside the gene matches: 9. The germline V gene encodes CDR1 SGDLS and CDR2 YYNGEE. Written as DNA, the CDR3 is TGTGCCAGCAGCGTTGGACTAGGAGGAAATTACGAGCAGTACTTC. Translating gives CASSVGLGGNYEQYF.

The chain uses TRBV12-3 or TRBV12-4 and TRBJ1-2; D might be TRBD1 (5 bases). This CDR3 comprises 12 residues. The V end lost 7 bases, the J end lost 10 bases, and 16 bases lay between the germline ends. The CDR3: CASTPRGAFYTF. The CDR3 region has the DNA TGTGCCAGCACCCCTAGGGGAGCTTTCTACACCTTC.

This clonotype has ten or more counts. This chain links TRBV28 with TRBJ2-7; the D gene is possibly TRBD2 (6 bases). This CDR3 comprises 14 residues. Trimming removed 6 bases from V and 7 bases from J, with 19 bases in between. Germline V CDR1 and CDR2: MDHEN, SYDVKM. The CDR3 sequence: CASRPLGEAIEQYF. CDR3 DNA: TGTGCCAGCAGACCTTTAGGGGAGGCCATTGAGCAGTACTTC.

In this sample, this clonotype turned up many times. The chain employs TRBV28 and TRBJ2-7; possibly TRBD1 for D (5 bases). Trimming pared 2 bases from V and 6 bases from J, leaving 14 bases between. Germline assignment: CDR1 MDHEN and CDR2 SYDVKM. The CDR3 is 14 amino acids. CDR3 coding DNA: TGTGCCAGCAGTTTACAGGGCCCCCTTAGCGAGCAGTACTTC. This gives the protein CASSLQGPLSEQYF.

This clonotype was seen ten or more times. The chain employs TRBV20-1 and TRBJ2-7, with TRBD2 matching 7 bases. The CDR3 loop spans 12 amino acids. Germline V gene sequence: CDR1 DFQATT, CDR2 SNEGSKA (reference sequence). V shed 3 bases and J 6 bases; nucleotides not matched to a gene: 5. The CDR3 here is CSARRESIEQYF. For the CDR3, the DNA is TGCAGTGCTAGGCGGGAGTCTATCGAGCAGTACTTC.

This clonotype has ten or more counts. The chain carries TRBV12-3 or TRBV12-4 and TRBJ2-3; D unresolved. The germline V and J ends were trimmed by 6 bases and 6 bases, with 7 bases remaining between them. The CDR3 has 11 amino acids. This CDR3 reads CASSTGDTQYF. The CDR3 nucleotides read TGTGCCAGCAGCACCGGCGATACGCAGTATTTT.

The chain recombines TRBV18 with TRBJ1-6, with 7 bases fitting TRBD1. Per the germline V gene, CDR1 is KGHSH and CDR2 is LQKENI. This CDR3 has 15 residues. J lost 7 bases, V lost 6 bases, and 9 bases had no gene match. The CDR3 sequence is CASSPGRDRNSPLHF. In DNA, the CDR3 is TGTGCCAGCTCCCCAGGCCGGGACAGAAATTCACCCCTCCACTTT.

This chain connects TRBV7-9 to TRBJ2-3; TRBD1 matches 9 bases. The germline CDR1 and CDR2 sequences are SEHNR and FQNEAQ (reference sequence). V was pared by 2 bases and J by 0 bases, with 3 bases of the junction left unmatched. This CDR3 has 16 residues. As DNA, the CDR3 is TGTGCCAGCAGCTTACAACAGGGGGCAAGCACAGATACGCAGTATTTT. Translation gives CASSLQQGASTDTQYF.

This clonotype has ten or more counts. The rearrangement uses TRBV11-2 and TRBJ2-2, with D uncertain. V dropped 5 bases and J dropped 2 bases, with 9 bases sitting between them. CDR1 is SGHAT and CDR2 is FQNNGV in the germline V gene. The CDR3 consists of 14 residues. The DNA for the CDR3 is TGTGCCAGCAGCGGCCTAGACAACACCGGGGAGCTGTTTTTT. Translation: CASSGLDNTGELFF.

The chain is built from TRBV14 and TRBJ2-7; D may be TRBD2 (5 bases). The germline gives CDR1 SGHDN, CDR2 FVKESK. V dropped 4 bases and J dropped 7 bases, with 20 bases sitting between them. The CDR3 contains 15 residues. The CDR3 DNA reads as TGTGCCAGCAGCCCAGCCGCGGCCACGCCGGGAGAGCAGTACTTC. It translates to CASSPAAATPGEQYF.

There are many counts of this clonotype. The chain is built from TRBV9 and TRBJ2-5; the D is unclear. This CDR3 is 13 amino acids long. The germline V gene has CDR1 SGDLS and CDR2 YYNGEE. Trimming cost V 3 bases and J 5 bases, with 11 bases left between them. CDR3: CASSGKTGETQYF. CDR3 DNA: TGTGCCAGCAGCGGTAAGACTGGGGAGACCCAGTACTTC.

This clonotype was recorded a few times. This chain connects TRBV12-3 or TRBV12-4 to TRBJ2-7; a possible D gene is TRBD1 (5 bases). V lost 2 bases, J lost 3 bases, and 8 bases lay in between. The CDR3 extends over 13 amino acids. The CDR3 nucleotides read TGTGCCAGCAGTTTAACAGGTTACTACGAGCAGTACTTC. Its protein product is CASSLTGYYEQYF.

This clonotype was counted between two and nine times. The rearrangement joins TRBV7-9 to TRBJ2-5, with 9 bases identical to TRBD1. Germline lookup yields CDR1 SEHNR and CDR2 FQNEAQ (reference sequence). V dropped 4 bases and J dropped 1; count of bases not matched to a gene: 7. The length of the CDR3 is 16 residues. CDR3 coding DNA: TGTGCCAGCAGCTCGACAACGACAGGGGGCCAAGAGACCCAGTACTTC. The encoded protein is CASSSTTTGGQETQYF.

This clonotype came up many times. CDR3 DNA sequence: TGTGCCAGCAGGTTGGGGTATGGCTACACCTTC. Its translation is CASRLGYGYTF. The rearrangement uses TRBV2 and TRBJ1-2; no reliable D call. The germline gives CDR1 SNHLY, CDR2 FYNNEI. The CDR3 extends over 11 amino acids. Between the trimmed V and J ends, which lost 6 bases and 5 bases, there was a span of 7 bases.

This clonotype was observed at least ten times. The chain links TRBV11-2 to TRBJ2-5; a weak D match, TRBD2 (6 bases). Trimming took off 1 base at V and 5 bases at J, with 14 bases between the two ends. CDR1 and CDR2 from the germline V gene are SGHAT and FQNNGV. The length of the CDR3 is 15 residues. CDR3 amino acids: CASSLAGAIGETQYF. The CDR3 bases are TGTGCCAGCAGCTTAGCGGGAGCTATTGGGGAGACCCAGTACTTC.

This clonotype was detected a few times. The CDR3 is CASSQKIVRASGYNEQFF. The DNA for the CDR3 is TGCGCCAGCAGCCAAAAGATCGTTAGGGCTAGCGGGTACAATGAGCAGTTCTTC. V usage is TRBV4-1 and J usage is TRBJ2-1; 8 bases are a match to TRBD2. CDR3 length equals 18 residues. In germline, CDR1 is MGHRA, CDR2 YSYEKL. With V trimmed by 2 bases and J by 4 bases, 13 bases remained unmatched.

The chain links TRBV7-9 to TRBJ2-7; D gene ambiguous. The CDR3 is 17 residues long. With 6 bases removed from V and 1 base from J, the gap between germline ends came to 22 bases. Looked up from germline, CDR1 is SEHNR and CDR2 is FQNEAQ (reference sequence). For the CDR3, the DNA is TGTGCCAGCAGTTGGGCCCAGATCGCCGGGCCGTCCTACGAGCAGTACTTC. Translated, it gives CASSWAQIAGPSYEQYF.

This clonotype was seen only a few times. With a much larger clone just one base away, this may be a read error. This sequence joins TRBV28 and TRBJ1-5; possible D gene TRBD1, 5 bases. This CDR3 spans 16 amino acids. The germline V gene encodes CDR1 MDHEN and CDR2 SYDVKM. The CDR3 loop reads CAGSLVGRGGNQPQHF. The CDR3 region has the DNA TGTGCCGGCAGTTTGGTAGGGAGAGGGGGCAATCAGCCCCAGCATTTT.

Written as DNA, the CDR3 is TGTGCCAGCAGTTACTCCCATGGGGTCCTAGCGGGGGAAACCACAGATACGCAGTATTTT. This translates into CASSYSHGVLAGETTDTQYF. The chain joins TRBV6-2 or TRBV6-3 to TRBJ2-3; 10 bases are a match to TRBD2. With V trimmed by 0 bases and J by 2 bases, 14 bases remained unmatched. CDR1 and CDR2 (germline): MNHEY, SVGEGT. The CDR3 consists of 20 residues.